A single sample is the source of the 25 T cell receptor beta chains below, sequenced in a study of cytomegalovirus exposure and HLA in healthy donors (dated by TCRdb to 2016 to 2017). Receptor amplification or capture employed the immunoSEQ multiplex PCR assay. A mixture of 60 forward primers for TCR Vbeta segments and 13 reverse primers for TCR Jbeta segments was used in the multiplex PCR. Held by TCRdb, this immuneACCESS table contains in-frame sequences only and omits some clones. Under half of the omission traces to an unresolved V gene where checked; the cause of the rest is unknown. This sample lists about 190,000 clones; 75% to 90% were detected once. The ten most abundant clones make up 0.65% of the sample. Material: PBMCs. Receptors were obtained from a boy between 10 and 17 years old in good health and CMV-seronegative.

The chain is built from TRBV6-5 and TRBJ1-1; 7 bases fit TRBD1. Germline CDR1 and CDR2: MNHEY and SVGAGI. The CDR3 covers 15 residues. V was pared by 2 bases and J by 7 bases, with 10 bases of the junction left unmatched. The CDR3 reads CASSYLIGQVSEAFF. CDR3 in DNA: TGTGCCAGCAGTTACCTTATAGGACAGGTCAGTGAAGCTTTCTTT.

The chain combines TRBV10-2 with TRBJ1-1, with 8 bases fitting TRBD1. CDR3 length equals 14 residues. The germline V gene has CDR1 WSHSY and CDR2 SAAADI. The ends lost 8 bases at V and 1 base at J; junction bases unmatched: 6. DNA for the CDR3: TGCGCCAGCGGGGGGACAGGACGGAACACTGAAGCTTTCTTT. Translated: CASGGTGRNTEAFF.

The J gene is TRBJ2-5, the V gene TRBV14; TRBD2 matches 9 bases. Germline trimming cut 4 bases from V and 5 bases from J; bases unmatched to any gene: 8. The length of the CDR3 is 15 residues. In germline, CDR1 is SGHDN, CDR2 FVKESK. For the CDR3, the DNA is TGTGCCAGCAGCCCAGGGACTAGCAGCGGGGAGACCCAGTACTTC. Protein: CASSPGTSSGETQYF.

The chain employs TRBV15 and TRBJ1-2, with D uncertain. The V gene's germline CDR1 is LNHNV and CDR2 YYDKDF (reference sequence). V lost 1 base and J lost 4, with 7 bases in between. The CDR3 is 13 amino acids. CDR3 protein: CATSRGDFYGYTF. For the CDR3, the DNA is TGTGCCACCAGCAGAGGCGACTTCTATGGCTACACCTTC.

This clone appeared once. The chain carries TRBV5-6 and TRBJ1-6; D gene unclear. The V gene's germline CDR1 is SGHDT and CDR2 YYEEEE. The CDR3 is 14 amino acids. The V and J ends lost 0 bases and 2 bases respectively, with 3 bases between them. The CDR3 coding sequence is TGTGCCAGCAGCTTGGCCGCCTATAATTCACCCCTCCACTTT. This translates into CASSLAAYNSPLHF.

The chain uses TRBV6-5 and TRBJ1-1, with D maybe TRBD1 (6 bases). Trimming left V 1 base short and J 1 base short, with 10 bases between. This CDR3 comprises 15 residues. The germline gives CDR1 MNHEY, CDR2 SVGAGI. CDR3 region: CASSYYRGGNTEAFF. The DNA of the CDR3 is TGTGCCAGCAGTTACTATCGAGGGGGGAACACTGAAGCTTTCTTT.

The V gene is TRBV5-1, the J gene TRBJ1-1, with D unclear. This CDR3 contains 14 residues. Germline values: CDR1 SGHRS, CDR2 YFSETQ. The V end lost 0 bases, the J end lost 1 base, and 7 bases lay between the germline ends. The CDR3 sequence is CASSLVAENTEAFF. CDR3 DNA sequence: TGCGCCAGCAGCTTGGTTGCGGAGAACACTGAAGCTTTCTTT.

This clone has a handful of counts. V gene TRBV19 combines with J gene TRBJ1-1; possible D gene TRBD1, 6 bases. This CDR3 spans 12 amino acids. V lost 5 bases, J lost 11 bases, and 15 bases lay in between. Germline V gene sequence: CDR1 LNHDA, CDR2 SQIVND (reference sequence). The CDR3 nucleotides are TGTGCCAGTAGTGGGACACCTACCCTCGCTTTCTTT. Translated, it gives CASSGTPTLAFF.

This chain connects TRBV7-3 to TRBJ1-2, with a possible D match to TRBD1 (6 bases). The CDR3 extends over 14 amino acids. Trimming stripped 4 bases from V and 8 bases from J, with 17 bases between. Germline assignment: CDR1 SGHTA and CDR2 FQGTGA. Here the CDR3 reads CASSYNRQATGYTF. Here the CDR3 DNA reads TGTGCCAGCAGCTACAATCGACAGGCGACCGGCTACACCTTC. Based on the CDR3 plus reference TRBV7-3 and TRBJ1-2, the full variable domain is GAGVSQTPSNKVTEKGKYVELRCDPISGHTALYWYRQSLGQGPEFLIYFQGTGAADDSGLPNDRFFAVRPEGSVSTLKIQRTERGDSAVYLCASSYNRQATGYTFGSGTRLTVV.

The chain couples TRBV19 to TRBJ1-1; tentatively, D is TRBD1 (6 bases). The CDR3 consists of 13 residues. Germline CDR1 reads LNHDA; CDR2 reads SQIVND (reference sequence). With 6 bases removed from V and 4 bases from J, the gap between germline ends came to 12 bases. The CDR3 protein is CASRGHLSTEAFF. The CDR3 nucleotides are TGTGCCAGTAGGGGACACCTAAGCACTGAAGCTTTCTTT. The whole variable domain, filled in from reference TRBV19 and TRBJ1-1, reads DGGITQSPKYLFRKEGQNVTLSCEQNLNHDAMYWYRQDPGQGLRLIYYSQIVNDFQKGDIAEGYSVSREKKESFPLTVTSAQKNPTAFYLCASRGHLSTEAFFGQGTRLTVV.

This clone occurred once. The junction differs from germline at one of its ends, possibly a read error. The V call is TRBV7-9, the J call TRBJ2-7, with 9 bases identical to TRBD1. CDR3 length equals 14 residues. Germline V gene sequence: CDR1 SEHNR, CDR2 FQNEAQ (reference sequence). CDR3 in amino acids: CSSSPGTGSHEQYF. CDR3 bases: TGTTCCAGCAGCCCCGGGACAGGGTCGCACGAGCAGTACTTC.

The J gene is TRBJ2-7, the V gene TRBV14; 9 nucleotides match TRBD1. J lost 3 bases, V lost 4 bases, and 7 bases had no gene match. The CDR3 totals 15 residues. Germline V gene data show CDR1 as SGHDN and CDR2 as FVKESK. The CDR3 protein is CASSRGQGTGYEQYF. The CDR3 region has the DNA TGTGCCAGCAGCCGAGGACAGGGGACGGGCTACGAGCAGTACTTC.

The chain joins TRBV19 to TRBJ2-6; 11 bases match TRBD2. The CDR3 covers 17 residues. Losses at the gene ends were 7 bases for V and 0 bases for J; bases not matched to a gene: 5. Per the germline V gene, CDR1 is LNHDA and CDR2 is SQIVND (reference sequence). The CDR3 DNA follows: TGTGCCAGTATGGATAGCGGGAGGGGCTCTGGGGCCAACGTCCTGACTTTC. Protein sequence: CASMDSGRGSGANVLTF. The entire variable domain, with the rest obtained from reference TRBV19 and TRBJ2-6, is as follows: DGGITQSPKYLFRKEGQNVTLSCEQNLNHDAMYWYRQDPGQGLRLIYYSQIVNDFQKGDIAEGYSVSREKKESFPLTVTSAQKNPTAFYLCASMDSGRGSGANVLTFGAGSRLTVL.

The CDR3 sequence is CASSVARDRGTAGVLTDTQYF. DNA of the CDR3: TGTGCCAGCAGCGTAGCACGGGACAGGGGTACTGCGGGAGTCCTCACAGATACGCAGTATTTT. The rearrangement joins TRBV9 to TRBJ2-3; TRBD1 agrees at 10 bases. Germline V gene data show CDR1 as SGDLS and CDR2 as YYNGEE. This CDR3 comprises 21 residues. Trimming cost V 0 bases and J 2 bases; bases outside gene matches: 18.

The chain recombines TRBV7-3 with TRBJ2-1, with TRBD2 matching over 12 bases. Germline V CDR1 and CDR2: SGHTA, FQGTGA. The junction had 5 bases not matched to a gene; V was cut back by 2 bases and J by 6 bases. The CDR3 runs to 16 residues. CDR3 sequence: CASSLPASGRANEQFF. The CDR3 nucleotides read TGTGCCAGCAGCTTACCCGCTAGCGGGAGGGCCAATGAGCAGTTCTTC.

V usage is TRBV4-2 and J usage is TRBJ1-6; the match to TRBD1 covers 10 bases. J was trimmed by 7 bases and V by 7 bases; bases with no gene match: 7. CDR1 and CDR2 from the germline V gene are LGHNA and YNFKEQ. CDR3 length: 15 amino acids. Here the CDR3 reads CASTLKGQGNSPLHF. In nucleotides, the CDR3 is TGTGCCAGCACCTTAAAGGGACAGGGGAATTCACCCCTCCACTTT.

The chain uses TRBV5-1 and TRBJ2-3; a possible D gene is TRBD1 (5 bases). The CDR3 runs 14 residues. CDR1 SGHRS and CDR2 YFSETQ come from the germline V gene. The V end was cut by 1 base, the J end by 14 bases, with 20 bases between. The CDR3 region has the DNA TGCGCCAGCAGCTTGATTTTAGACTCCAGGGCGGCGTATTTT. Amino acids: CASSLILDSRAAYF.

This sequence joins TRBV7-2 and TRBJ2-1, with 11 bases lining up with TRBD2. The V gene's germline CDR1 is SGHTA and CDR2 FQGNSA. This CDR3 is 16 amino acids long. V lost 5 bases to trimming and J lost 4 bases; unmatched junction nucleotides: 7. The CDR3 spells CASSPEVAGGYNEQFF. CDR3 nucleotide sequence: TGTGCCAGCAGCCCGGAGGTAGCGGGGGGGTACAATGAGCAGTTCTTC.

V is TRBV6-4 and J is TRBJ2-3; 8 bases line up with TRBD2. Germline V CDR1 and CDR2: MRHNA, SNTAGT. After removal of 9 bases from V and 3 bases from J, the junction contained 11 bases not matched to a gene. This CDR3 is 15 amino acids long. CDR3 coding DNA: TGTGCCAGGAGAGGAATCGGGGGGGCGACAGATACGCAGTATTTT. It is translated as CARRGIGGATDTQYF.

The chain links TRBV2 to TRBJ2-1; the match to TRBD2 covers 9 bases. CDR3 length: 14 amino acids. Germline-derived CDR1 and CDR2 are SNHLY and FYNNEI. V shed 10 bases, J shed 4 bases, and the junction held 8 bases outside the gene matches. CDR3 DNA sequence: TGTGCCACGAGAGGGCTAGCGGGGTACAATGAGCAGTTCTTC. Translation gives CATRGLAGYNEQFF.

V is TRBV19 and J is TRBJ1-1, with D possibly matching TRBD1 (5 bases). The CDR3 runs 14 residues. The V gene's germline CDR1 is LNHDA and CDR2 SQIVND (reference sequence). The V end lost 5 bases, the J end lost 0 bases, and 10 bases lay between the germline ends. The CDR3 DNA reads TGTGCCAGTAGTCTTCAGGGCCTGAACACTGAAGCTTTCTTT. The encoded protein is CASSLQGLNTEAFF.

The chain recombines TRBV6-6 with TRBJ2-7; D remains unclear. Between the trimmed V and J ends, which lost 4 bases and 7 bases, there was a span of 11 bases. This CDR3 is 12 amino acids long. Germline V gene sequence: CDR1 MNHNY, CDR2 SVGAGI (reference sequence). The CDR3 DNA reads TGTGCCAGCAGTTGGCTTTACGGGGAGCAGTACTTC. Protein: CASSWLYGEQYF.

This clone showed up just a few times. V is TRBV7-3 and J is TRBJ1-1; 7 bases fit TRBD1. Germline V gives CDR1 SGHTA, CDR2 FQGTGA. Germline trimming cut 6 bases from V and 6 bases from J; bases unmatched to any gene: 10. CDR3 length: 14 residues. CDR3 amino acids: CASSRNRGGAEAFF. CDR3 nucleotides: TGTGCCAGCAGTAGGAACAGGGGCGGCGCTGAAGCTTTCTTT.

This clone has only one observation. The chain joins TRBV9 to TRBJ1-1, with a tentative D call TRBD1 (5 bases). Deletions cut 0 bases from V and 0 bases from J, with 6 bases between. This CDR3 spans 14 amino acids. Per germline, CDR1 SGDLS and CDR2 YYNGEE. The CDR3 loop is CASSVETVNTEAFF. Written as DNA, the CDR3 is TGTGCCAGCAGCGTAGAGACAGTGAACACTGAAGCTTTCTTT.

V usage is TRBV6-4 and J usage is TRBJ1-6; a weak D match, TRBD1 (6 bases). V was trimmed by 5 bases and J by 9 bases, leaving 11 bases between them. CDR1 is MRHNA, CDR2 SNTAGT, per germline. The CDR3 runs to 13 residues. CDR3 region: CASSTGTFSPLHF. CDR3 bases: TGTGCCAGCAGTACAGGGACATTTTCACCCCTCCACTTT.